The 29 T cell receptor beta chains below were found in one sample sequenced in a study of cytotoxic CD8 clonotypes in ibrutinib-treated CLL. Some clones are missing from TCRdb's copy, which holds only in-frame ones; the method was immunoSEQ multiplex PCR. The sample lists 160,000 or so clones; nearly 90% were seen once. The sequencing here drew on PBMCs, taken at disease progression, from a patient treated with ibrutinib. The receptors derive from a human donor with chronic lymphocytic leukemia.

V usage is TRBV7-2 and J usage is TRBJ1-2; TRBD1 aligns across 8 bases. The CDR3 is 14 residues long. Germline V gene lookup returns CDR1 SGHTA and CDR2 FQGNSA. V lost 5 bases to trimming and J lost 5 bases; unmatched junction nucleotides: 7. In DNA form, the CDR3 reads TGTGCCAGCAGCGCGGGACAGGCCCTGTATGGCTACACCTTC. Protein sequence: CASSAGQALYGYTF.

The chain has TRBV4-2 and TRBJ2-3, with D possibly matching TRBD1 (8 bases). Trimming stripped 4 bases from V and 8 bases from J, with 22 bases between. CDR1 and CDR2 from the germline V gene are LGHNA and YNFKEQ. The CDR3 is made up of 16 amino acids. The CDR3 region is CASSRTGGTGGRTQYF. Written as DNA, the CDR3 is TGTGCCAGCAGCCGAACAGGGGGGACGGGAGGTCGTACGCAGTATTTT.

The rearrangement links TRBV11-3 to TRBJ2-3; 7 bases fit TRBD1. After removal of 3 bases from V and 0 bases from J, the junction contained 3 bases not matched to a gene. CDR3 length: 15 residues. Germline V gives CDR1 SGHNT, CDR2 YENEEA. The CDR3 sequence: CASSFWDRSTDTQYF. The CDR3 region has the DNA TGTGCCAGCAGCTTTTGGGACAGAAGCACAGATACGCAGTATTTT. Full variable domain (rest looked up from reference TRBV11-3 and TRBJ2-3): EAGVVQSPRYKIIEKKQPVAFWCNPISGHNTLYWYLQNLGQGPELLIRYENEEAVDDSQLPKDRFSAERLKGVDSTLKIQPAELGDSAVYLCASSFWDRSTDTQYFGPGTRLTVL.

This clone was found once. This chain links TRBV25-1 with TRBJ1-1; TRBD1 aligns across 8 bases. The V gene end was trimmed by 6 bases and the J gene end by 1 base; junction bases not matched to a gene: 4. Germline lookup yields CDR1 MGHDK and CDR2 SYGVNS. The CDR3 contains 14 residues. CDR3 in DNA: TGTGCCAGCAGGGACAGGGCGGAGAACACTGAAGCTTTCTTT. Translating gives CASRDRAENTEAFF. Combining the CDR3 with reference TRBV25-1 and TRBJ1-1 gives the whole variable domain EADIYQTPRYLVIGTGKKITLECSQTMGHDKMYWYQQDPGMELHLIHYSYGVNSTEKGDLSSESTVSRIRTEHFPLTLESARPSHTSQYLCASRDRAENTEAFFGQGTRLTVV.

This CDR3 is CASSLQVFDNEQFF. As DNA, the CDR3 is TGTGCCAGCAGTTTGCAGGTATTCGACAATGAGCAGTTCTTC. The chain couples TRBV27 to TRBJ2-1; no clear D. The CDR3 consists of 14 residues. Deletions cut 3 bases from V and 5 bases from J, with 11 bases between. Germline loops: CDR1 MNHEY, CDR2 SMNVEV (reference sequence).

V and J are TRBV5-4 and TRBJ1-3; the D gene is possibly TRBD1 (6 bases). This CDR3 has 14 residues. The germline CDR1 and CDR2 sequences are SGHNT and YYREEE (reference sequence). V lost 9 bases, J lost 4 bases, and 17 bases lay in between. CDR3 sequence: CATGDRKGGNTIYF. In DNA, the CDR3 is TGTGCCACTGGAGACAGGAAGGGGGGAAACACCATATATTTT. Using reference TRBV5-4 and TRBJ1-3 for the parts outside the CDR3, the full variable domain is ETGVTQSPTHLIKTRGQQVTLRCSSQSGHNTVSWYQQALGQGPQFIFQYYREEENGRGNFPPRFSGLQFPNYSSELNVNALELDDSALYLCATGDRKGGNTIYFGEGSWLTVV.

This clone occurred a few times. The gene calls are TRBV9 and TRBJ1-4; 10 nucleotides match TRBD1. Germline CDR1 and CDR2: SGDLS and YYNGEE. The J segment lost 7 bases and the V segment lost 8 bases, leaving 8 bases of the junction unmatched. The CDR3 totals 14 residues. Written as DNA, the CDR3 is TGTGCCAGTACGGCGGGGACAGGGGTTGAAAAACTGTTTTTT. This sequence encodes CASTAGTGVEKLFF. Full variable domain (outside the CDR3, taken from reference TRBV9 and TRBJ1-4): DSGVTQTPKHLITATGQRVTLRCSPRSGDLSVYWYQQSLDQGLQFLIQYYNGEERAKGNILERFSAQQFPDLHSELNLSSLELGDSALYFCASTAGTGVEKLFFGSGTQLSVL.

The rearrangement uses TRBV7-2 and TRBJ2-7; D perhaps matches TRBD1 (5 bases). The V end was cut by 0 bases, the J end by 3 bases, with 12 bases between. The CDR3 extends over 15 amino acids. Germline CDR1 reads SGHTA; CDR2 reads FQGNSA. The CDR3 loop reads CASSLAPTESYEQYF. CDR3 bases: TGTGCCAGCAGCTTAGCCCCGACAGAGAGCTACGAGCAGTACTTC.

The J gene is TRBJ2-3, the V gene TRBV4-3; D call uncertain. The CDR3 has 16 residues. V lost 1 base, J lost 2 bases, and 13 bases lay in between. The germline V gene encodes CDR1 LGHNA and CDR2 YSLEER. The CDR3 sequence: CASSQGPVGSTDTQYF. The CDR3 nucleotides are TGCGCCAGCAGCCAAGGCCCCGTTGGGTCCACAGATACGCAGTATTTT.

This clone is a singleton in its sample. The rearrangement links TRBV7-9 to TRBJ2-2; D is perhaps TRBD1 or TRBD2 (5 bases each). This CDR3 has 16 residues. Trimming removed 10 bases from V and 4 bases from J, with 22 bases in between. The germline V gene encodes CDR1 SEHNR and CDR2 FQNEAQ (reference sequence). CDR3 DNA sequence: TGTGCCACCCCACCCAGTTCGTGGGACGCCACCGGGGAGCTGTTTTTT. Translated: CATPPSSWDATGELFF.

CDR3 region: CASSRTGGNPYEQYF. The DNA for the CDR3 is TGTGCCAGCTCTCGGACAGGGGGCAACCCCTACGAGCAGTACTTC. The rearrangement links TRBV5-5 to TRBJ2-7, with 11 positions matching TRBD1. There are 15 residues in the CDR3. Germline loops: CDR1 SGHKS, CDR2 YYEKEE (reference sequence). V gave up 7 bases and J gave up 2 bases; unmatched junction bases: 8.

This sequence joins TRBV5-8 and TRBJ2-7; 9 positions agree with TRBD2. Germline V CDR1 and CDR2: SGHTS, YDEGEE. This CDR3 comprises 15 residues. V was clipped by 7 bases and J by 0 bases; unmatched bases: 8. CDR3 DNA sequence: TGTGCCAGCTTCCTACTAGCGGGCGGCTCCTACGAGCAGTACTTC. It encodes CASFLLAGGSYEQYF.

This sequence joins TRBV4-1 and TRBJ2-7, with 9 bases lining up with TRBD1. This CDR3 is 14 amino acids long. CDR1 MGHRA and CDR2 YSYEKL come from the germline V gene. The junction had 5 bases not matched to a gene; V was cut back by 4 bases and J by 4 bases. DNA for the CDR3: TGCGCCAGCAGCCGTGACAGGGGGGTTTACGAGCAGTACTTC. Translation gives CASSRDRGVYEQYF.

The chain links TRBV19 to TRBJ1-5; 8 nucleotides align to TRBD1. This CDR3 contains 16 residues. From germline, CDR1 is LNHDA and CDR2 SQIVND (reference sequence). After removal of 4 bases from V and 4 bases from J, the junction contained 9 bases not matched to a gene. The CDR3 loop reads CASSTPGTGANQPQHF. For the CDR3, the DNA is TGTGCCAGTAGTACTCCCGGGACAGGAGCTAATCAGCCCCAGCATTTT. Full variable domain (outside the CDR3, taken from reference TRBV19 and TRBJ1-5): DGGITQSPKYLFRKEGQNVTLSCEQNLNHDAMYWYRQDPGQGLRLIYYSQIVNDFQKGDIAEGYSVSREKKESFPLTVTSAQKNPTAFYLCASSTPGTGANQPQHFGDGTRLSIL.

This clone was seen just once. This rearrangement joins TRBV4-2 to TRBJ2-2; D gene unclear. The V gene's germline CDR1 is LGHNA and CDR2 YNFKEQ. There are 12 residues in the CDR3. V lost 8 bases to trimming and J lost 6 bases, with 10 bases between them. The CDR3 sequence: CASGQLAGELFF. CDR3 coding DNA: TGTGCCAGCGGTCAGTTGGCCGGGGAGCTGTTTTTT.

The V gene is TRBV5-1, the J gene TRBJ2-1; TRBD2 agrees at 12 bases. The length of the CDR3 is 15 residues. J gave up 10 bases and V 1 base, and 6 bases lay outside the gene matches. CDR1 SGHRS and CDR2 YFSETQ come from the germline V gene. This CDR3 reads CASSLPSGRAGEQFF. CDR3 sequence (DNA): TGCGCCAGCAGCTTGCCTAGCGGGAGGGCCGGGGAGCAGTTCTTC.

Points on this clone: A much larger clone is a single base away; this may be a read error. The genes are TRBV11-3 and TRBJ1-3, with no clear D. The CDR3 covers 13 residues. Trimming shortened V by 3 bases and J by 0 bases, and 3 bases separated the two germline ends. Germline CDR1 SGHNT, CDR2 YENEEA. In DNA, the CDR3 is TGTGCCAGCAGCTTGAGCTCTGGAAACACCATATATTTT. It yields the protein CASSLSSGNTIYF.

This clone was seen a single time. V and J are TRBV7-2 and TRBJ2-5; D might be TRBD1 or TRBD2, each matching 5 bases. From germline, CDR1 is SGHTA and CDR2 FQGNSA. The CDR3 consists of 14 residues. The germline V and J ends were trimmed by 4 bases and 1 base, with 10 bases remaining between them. This CDR3 reads CASSSGRSQETQYF. CDR3 in DNA: TGTGCCAGCAGCTCGGGACGGTCCCAAGAGACCCAGTACTTC.

The V and J genes are TRBV5-1 and TRBJ2-5; TRBD2 might be the D (5 bases). The CDR3 sequence is 16 residues long. V was clipped by 2 bases and J by 2 bases, with 16 bases between them. The V gene's germline CDR1 is SGHRS and CDR2 YFSETQ. Here the CDR3 reads CASSLTIRRGQETQYF. CDR3 DNA: TGCGCCAGCAGCTTAACGATACGACGGGGACAAGAGACCCAGTACTTC.

The sample holds one count of this clone. The CDR3 loop reads CASSLSPYEQYF. Here the CDR3 DNA reads TGTGCCAGCAGTTTATCTCCCTACGAGCAGTACTTC. The chain links TRBV27 to TRBJ2-7; no firm D call. Germline CDR1 reads MNHEY; CDR2 reads SMNVEV (reference sequence). V shed 0 bases and J shed 2 bases, with 2 bases lying between them. CDR3 length: 12 amino acids.

The chain links TRBV5-6 to TRBJ1-1; no definite D call. Germline lookup yields CDR1 SGHDT and CDR2 YYEEEE. The length of the CDR3 is 14 residues. V lost 1 base and J 2 bases, leaving 9 bases between the germline ends. CDR3 nucleotides: TGTGCCAGCAGCTTGTTGGAGAAAAACACTGAAGCTTTCTTT. It codes for CASSLLEKNTEAFF.

The chain is built from TRBV5-4 and TRBJ1-4; the match to TRBD1 covers 12 bases. V lost 4 bases to trimming and J lost 8 bases; unmatched junction nucleotides: 9. Germline V CDR1 and CDR2: SGHNT, YYREEE (reference sequence). The length of the CDR3 is 16 residues. CDR3 amino acids: CASSPQPGTGGEKLFF. CDR3 bases: TGTGCCAGCAGCCCTCAACCCGGGACAGGGGGCGAAAAACTGTTTTTT.

V gene TRBV28 combines with J gene TRBJ2-2; 9 positions agree with TRBD1. V was pared by 3 bases and J by 8 bases, with 7 bases of the junction left unmatched. Per germline, CDR1 MDHEN and CDR2 SYDVKM. The CDR3 spans 15 residues. This CDR3 reads CASSLAGTGPGELFF. For the CDR3, the DNA is TGTGCCAGCAGTTTGGCCGGGACAGGGCCGGGGGAGCTGTTTTTT.

This clone showed up just once. The CDR3 DNA reads as TGTGCCAGTAGCCCAAGCCGGGACAGGGTTAGCGAGCAGTACTTC. Translating gives CASSPSRDRVSEQYF. The chain carries TRBV19 and TRBJ2-7; 9 bases map to TRBD1. Germline assignment: CDR1 LNHDA and CDR2 SQIVND (reference sequence). The CDR3 has 15 amino acids. V lost 6 bases to trimming and J lost 6 bases; unmatched junction nucleotides: 12.

This sequence joins TRBV11-1 and TRBJ1-1, with D unresolved. Deletions cut 5 bases from V and 6 bases from J, with 10 bases between. This CDR3 region has 12 residues. Germline CDR1 is SGHAT and CDR2 is FQDESV (reference sequence). CDR3 protein: CASSAVGPEAFF. The DNA of the CDR3 is TGTGCCAGCAGCGCCGTTGGGCCTGAAGCTTTCTTT.

The gene calls are TRBV5-6 and TRBJ1-4; 9 bases are a match to TRBD1. After removal of 0 bases from V and 10 bases from J, the junction contained 4 bases not matched to a gene. The CDR3 has 14 amino acids. Looked up from germline, CDR1 is SGHDT and CDR2 is YYEEEE. The CDR3: CASSLAGQGGKLFF. As DNA, the CDR3 is TGTGCCAGCAGCTTGGCGGGACAGGGAGGAAAACTGTTTTTT.

This sequence joins TRBV6-1 and TRBJ1-1; D gene ambiguous. Looked up from germline, CDR1 is MNHNS and CDR2 is SASEGT. The CDR3 is made up of 12 amino acids. Trimming stripped 6 bases from V and 1 base from J, with 6 bases between. The CDR3 loop reads CASRQTNTEAFF. Here the CDR3 DNA reads TGTGCCAGCAGGCAAACGAACACTGAAGCTTTCTTT.

The V and J genes are TRBV28 and TRBJ2-7; D is unclear. The CDR3 totals 15 residues. CDR1 is MDHEN, CDR2 SYDVKM, per germline. The ends were cut back, 0 bases at V and 0 bases at J, with 9 bases in the middle. CDR3 DNA: TGTGCCAGCAGTTTATGGCACAGCAACTCCTACGAGCAGTACTTC. Its translation: CASSLWHSNSYEQYF.

This clone was seen more than once but under ten times. V and J are TRBV6-1 and TRBJ2-7, with D tentatively TRBD2 (6 bases). Germline V gene lookup returns CDR1 MNHNS and CDR2 SASEGT. This CDR3 is 13 amino acids long. Trimming pared 9 bases from V and 5 bases from J, leaving 17 bases between. The DNA for the CDR3 is TGTGCCAGTCAGACTAGTCTGAGCCACGAGCAGTACTTC. Its translation: CASQTSLSHEQYF.